These T cell receptor beta chains were read from a single sample in a study of cytomegalovirus exposure and HLA in healthy donors. Only in-frame clones appear in the TCRdb table, and some are missing; sequencing was by immunoSEQ multiplex PCR. The data show under 150,000 clones, approximately 9% seen once. The sample comprised PBMCs. The receptors were sampled from a male donor in good health and CMV-seronegative. Each CDR3 is given with its conserved first and last residue. The D gene is left open where the match is weak. Rows may omit the clone size; those that give it use once, few, many or a size class.

>TRBD2|TRBJ2-3|-|TRBV7-9
TGTGCCAGCAGCTCCCTAGCGGGGGGATCCACAGATACGCAGTATTTT
CASSSLAGGSTDTQYF
>TRBD2|TRBJ2-1|-|TRBV4-3
TGCGCCAGCAGCCAGGGTACTTCGGGGCGGGGGGTCTCCTACAATGAGCAGTTCTTC
CASSQGTSGRGVSYNEQFF
>-|TRBJ2-7|-|TRBV20-1
TGCAGTGCAAAAGACAGAGCCGAGCAGTACTTC
CSAKDRAEQYF
>TRBD1|TRBJ1-4|few|TRBV2
TGTGCCAGCAAAAGAAAGGGGGCAGGTAGTGAAAAACTGTTTTTT
CASKRKGAGSEKLFF
>-|TRBJ2-1|-|TRBV28
TGTGCCAGCGGCCTTGGGGCAGGGAGGAAGAATGAGCAGTTCTTC
CASGLGAGRKNEQFF
>-|TRBJ1-1|-|TRBV6-5
TGTGCCAGCAGTTACTCGAAACAGGGAATTTTTGGAGCTTTCTTT
CASSYSKQGIFGAFF
>TRBD1|TRBJ1-4|-|TRBV5-1
TGCGCCAGCAGCCGAGGGACAGAAGCAAGCCCGGAAAAACTGTTTTTT
CASSRGTEASPEKLFF
>-|TRBJ1-1|few|TRBV20-1
TGCAGTGCTAGGTCCGACACTGAAGCTTTCTTT
CSARSDTEAFF
>TRBD1|TRBJ2-1|-|TRBV29-1
TGCAGCGTTGCTAGGGACAGGGGATTATACAATGAGCAGTTCTTC
CSVARDRGLYNEQFF
>TRBD1|TRBJ1-1|few|TRBV7-9
TGTGCCAGCAGCGCCCCAGGGGGATCTGAAGCTTTCTTT
CASSAPGGSEAFF
>-|TRBJ2-2|few|TRBV2
TGTGCCTCCTCGAGGGAGGCCGGGGAGCTGTTTTTT
CASSREAGELFF
>-|TRBJ1-6|few|TRBV30
TGTGCCTGGAGTGTACAGGGTTATAATTCACCCCTCCACTTT
CAWSVQGYNSPLHF
>-|TRBJ2-3|-|TRBV27
TGTGCCAGCAGTCTCCAGGCGTCCACAGATACGCAGTATTTT
CASSLQASTDTQYF
>-|TRBJ2-1|-|TRBV6-1
TGTGCCAGCAGTGATTCGCGCGACTCCTACAATGAGCAGTTCTTC
CASSDSRDSYNEQFF
>TRBD1|TRBJ1-2|-|TRBV28
TGTGCCAGCAGCCCGACAGGGGTTGGCTATGGCTACACCTTC
CASSPTGVGYGYTF
>-|TRBJ1-5|-|TRBV7-8
TGTGCCAGCAGCTTAGTTGGACTGGGGATAGGGTATAGCAATCAGCCCCAGCATTTT
CASSLVGLGIGYSNQPQHF
>TRBD1|TRBJ1-5|-|TRBV28
TGTGCCAGCAGTAATACAGGGGGTAGCAATCAGCCCCAGCATTTT
CASSNTGGSNQPQHF
>-|TRBJ1-1|few|TRBV7-9
TGTGCCAGCAGCTTGTCTCTTCGGTGGGGGCGGACCACTGAAGCTTTCTTT
CASSLSLRWGRTTEAFF
>-|TRBJ2-7|few|TRBV30
TGTGCCTGGAGTCCCCGAATCCACGAGCAGTACTTC
CAWSPRIHEQYF
>TRBD1|TRBJ2-7|-|TRBV7-9
TGTGCCAGCAGCTTCGGGGGACAGGGGGGACAGTACTTC
CASSFGGQGGQYF
>-|TRBJ2-7|-|TRBV7-2
TGTGCCAGCAGCGTGGGGGGATTCGGCGAGCAGTACTTC
CASSVGGFGEQYF
>-|TRBJ1-2|-|TRBV27
TGTGCCAGCAGCCACAACCCAACAGGGACATATGGCTACACCTTC
CASSHNPTGTYGYTF
>TRBD1|TRBJ2-6|few|TRBV27
TGTGCCAGCAGTACAAGGGACAGGGCTGGTGGGGCCAACGTCCTGACTTTC
CASSTRDRAGGANVLTF
>TRBD1|TRBJ2-5|-|TRBV6-1
TGTGCCAGCAAGACAGGGCAGCAGGGGTCCCAGTACTTC
CASKTGQQGSQYF
>TRBD1|TRBJ1-1|-|TRBV28
TGTGCCAGCAGTCCGAGGACAGGAAGGACTGAAGCTTTCTTT
CASSPRTGRTEAFF
>-|TRBJ2-3|-|TRBV7-6
TGTGCCAGCAGCCCCGGGACTTGGGGCACAGATACGCAGTATTTT
CASSPGTWGTDTQYF
>-|TRBJ2-7|-|TRBV6-6
TGTGCCAGCAGTTACGGGGGGGGGCAATACGAGCAGTACTTC
CASSYGGGQYEQYF
>-|TRBJ1-1|few|TRBV11-2
TGTGCCAGCAGCATAATGCTCGGGGTGAACACTGAAGCTTTCTTT
CASSIMLGVNTEAFF
>-|TRBJ1-3|-|TRBV6-5
TGTGCCAGCAGGGTCGACAGGTCTGGAAACACCATATATTTT
CASRVDRSGNTIYF
>TRBD2|TRBJ2-5|few|TRBV7-6
TGTGCCAGCAGCTTAAGACTAGCGGACCAAGAGACCCAGTACTTC
CASSLRLADQETQYF
>TRBD1|TRBJ1-6|few|TRBV19
TGTGCCAGTAGTATCGGGACAGCCTCACCCCTCCACTTT
CASSIGTASPLHF
>-|TRBJ1-1|-|TRBV10-3
TGTGCCATCAGTGAGATGACAGGTCCAGATGTGTCTTTCTTT
CAISEMTGPDVSFF
>TRBD2|TRBJ2-7|-|TRBV9
TGTGCCAGCAGCGAGCAACTAGCGAGCGAGCAGTACTTC
CASSEQLASEQYF
>-|TRBJ2-5|-|TRBV10-3
TGTGCCATCAGTGAGGGCTACCAAGAGACCCAGTACTTC
CAISEGYQETQYF